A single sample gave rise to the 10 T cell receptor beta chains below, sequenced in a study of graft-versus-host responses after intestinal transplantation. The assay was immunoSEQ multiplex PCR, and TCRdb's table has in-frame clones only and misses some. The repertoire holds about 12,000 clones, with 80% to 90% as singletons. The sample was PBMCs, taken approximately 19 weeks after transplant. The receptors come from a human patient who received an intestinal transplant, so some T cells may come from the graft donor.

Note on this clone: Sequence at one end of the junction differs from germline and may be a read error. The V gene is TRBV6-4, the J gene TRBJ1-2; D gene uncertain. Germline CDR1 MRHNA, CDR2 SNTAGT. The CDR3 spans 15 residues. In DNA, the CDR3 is TGTGCCAGCAGTGACTCGGCCACCGGGGTCAATTATTCAGTCTTC. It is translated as CASSDSATGVNYSVF.

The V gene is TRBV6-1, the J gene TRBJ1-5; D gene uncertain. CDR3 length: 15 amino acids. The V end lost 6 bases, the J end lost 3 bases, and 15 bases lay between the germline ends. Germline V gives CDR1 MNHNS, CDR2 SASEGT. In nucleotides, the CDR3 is TGTGCCAGCAGCCTGGACGGAAGTTACAATCAGCCCCAGCATTTT. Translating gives CASSLDGSYNQPQHF.

The CDR3 DNA reads as TGTGCCAGCGCTCGTACGGTCCCCTACGAGCAGTACTTC. Translating gives CASARTVPYEQYF. The rearrangement uses TRBV27 and TRBJ2-7; D ambiguous. Germline CDR1 and CDR2: MNHEY and SMNVEV (reference sequence). The V gene lost 8 bases and the J gene lost 2 bases, with 13 bases spanning the gap. The CDR3 length is 13 residues.

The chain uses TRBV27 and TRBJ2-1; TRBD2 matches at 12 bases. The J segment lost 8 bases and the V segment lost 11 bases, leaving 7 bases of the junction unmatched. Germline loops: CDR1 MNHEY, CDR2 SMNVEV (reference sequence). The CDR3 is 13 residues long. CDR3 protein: CARLAGGGDEQFF. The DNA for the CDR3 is TGTGCCCGGCTAGCGGGAGGGGGGGATGAGCAGTTCTTC.

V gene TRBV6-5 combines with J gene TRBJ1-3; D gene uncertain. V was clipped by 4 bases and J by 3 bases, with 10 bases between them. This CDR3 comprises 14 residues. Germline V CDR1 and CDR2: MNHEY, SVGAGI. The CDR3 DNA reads TGTGCCAGCAGTTCCCGCCTGATTGGAAACACCATATATTTT. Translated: CASSSRLIGNTIYF.

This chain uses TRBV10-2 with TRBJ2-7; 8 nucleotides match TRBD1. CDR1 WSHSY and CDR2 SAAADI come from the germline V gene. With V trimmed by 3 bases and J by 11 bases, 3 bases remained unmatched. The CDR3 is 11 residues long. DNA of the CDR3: TGCGCCAGCAGTGAAGGACAGGGAGAGTACTTC. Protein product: CASSEGQGEYF.

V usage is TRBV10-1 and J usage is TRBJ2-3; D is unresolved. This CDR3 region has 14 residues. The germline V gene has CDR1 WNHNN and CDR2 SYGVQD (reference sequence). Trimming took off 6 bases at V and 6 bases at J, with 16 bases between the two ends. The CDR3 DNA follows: TGCGCCAGCAGCCCCAGAATAACTCGGGATACGCAGTATTTT. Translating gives CASSPRITRDTQYF.

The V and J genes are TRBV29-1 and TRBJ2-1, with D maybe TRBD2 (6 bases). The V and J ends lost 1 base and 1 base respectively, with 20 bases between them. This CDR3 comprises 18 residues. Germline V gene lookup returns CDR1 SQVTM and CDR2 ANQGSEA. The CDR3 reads CSVEVSAGSSISYNEQFF. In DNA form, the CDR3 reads TGCAGCGTTGAAGTGTCGGCGGGATCTAGCATATCCTACAATGAGCAGTTCTTC.

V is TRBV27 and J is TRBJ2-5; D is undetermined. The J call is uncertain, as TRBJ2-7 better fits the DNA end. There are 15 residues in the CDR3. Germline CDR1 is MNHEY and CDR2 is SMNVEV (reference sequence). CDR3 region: CASSLSPSPAYEQYF. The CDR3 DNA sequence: TGTGCCAGCAGTTTATCCCCGTCCCCCGCCTACGAGCAGTACTTC.

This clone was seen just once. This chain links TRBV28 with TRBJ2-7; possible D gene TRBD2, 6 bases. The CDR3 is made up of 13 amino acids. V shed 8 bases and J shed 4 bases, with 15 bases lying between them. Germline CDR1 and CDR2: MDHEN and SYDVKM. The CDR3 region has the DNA TGTGCCAGCTCTACGGGACTGTCGTACGAGCAGTACTTC. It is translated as CASSTGLSYEQYF.